The source of this TCR beta chain is a study of blood T cell repertoires in COVID-19. After removal of 5 bases from V and 5 bases from J, the junction contained 11 bases not matched to a gene. CDR1 and CDR2 from the germline V gene are SGHTA and FQGNSA. The CDR3 has 17 amino acids. Sequencing was performed with immunoSEQ multiplex PCR; in TCRdb, only in-frame clones are kept and a portion is missing. The sample includes 240,000 or so clones, roughly 87% of them seen just once. The clonotype comes from a woman in her twenties or thirties with acute or convalescent COVID-19. Sequences were obtained from peripheral blood. The genes are TRBV7-2 and TRBJ2-1; 11 bases match TRBD2. The CDR3 bases are TGTGCCAGCAGCCTCCGGGGGGGGACTAGCGGAGACAATGAGCAGTTCTTC. Translating it yields CASSLRGGTSGDNEQFF.